The next 14 T cell receptor beta chains were all read from a single sample in a study of T cells in Graves' hyperthyroidism and ophthalmopathy. Amplification targeted TCR beta CDR3 regions from RNA transcripts. The HTBI set primed first-round TCR CDR3 RT-PCR. Using its own MiXCR run on the multiplex PCR reads, TCRdb lists one record per CDR3 protein. The sample has more than 150,000 distinct CDR3 sequences, approximately 15% seen once; the top ten hold roughly 29%. The sample comprised blood. Receptor source: a woman aged 45-59 years with Graves' hyperthyroidism.

In its sample, this clonotype was seen a few times. The chain uses TRBV7-9 and TRBJ2-2, with D unclear. Trimming removed 6 bases from V and 0 bases from J, with 11 bases in between. Germline V gene data show CDR1 as SEHNR and CDR2 as FQNEAQ (reference sequence). The CDR3 spans 15 residues. The chain's CDR3 is CASSPTGPNTGELFF. Here the CDR3 DNA reads TGTGCCAGCAGTCCCACCGGGCCGAACACCGGGGAGCTGTTTTTT.

As to this clonotype: It may be a read error: a sequence one base away is much more abundant. The CDR3 DNA reads as TGTGCCACCAGTGATTTCCAGACACTCACCGGGGAGCTGTTTTTT. This codes for CATSDFQTLTGELFF. The chain couples TRBV24-1 to TRBJ2-2; D is undetermined. Germline lookup yields CDR1 KGHDR and CDR2 SFDVKD. The V and J ends lost 1 base and 4 bases respectively, with 9 bases between them. The CDR3 loop spans 15 amino acids.

This clonotype has ten or more counts. This chain uses TRBV3-1 with TRBJ1-1; no clear D gene. The CDR3 is 12 residues long. V dropped 3 bases and J dropped 4 bases, with 6 bases sitting between them. From germline, CDR1 is LGHDT and CDR2 YNNKEL (reference sequence). Written as DNA, the CDR3 is TGTGCCAGCAGCCAGGGATTCACTGAAGCTTTCTTT. Its protein product is CASSQGFTEAFF.

The chain recombines TRBV7-2 with TRBJ2-3; 8 bases line up with TRBD2. Germline lookup yields CDR1 SGHTA and CDR2 FQGNSA. The CDR3 length is 16 residues. The V gene end was trimmed by 5 bases and the J gene end by 3 bases; junction bases not matched to a gene: 10. The chain's CDR3 is CASSEMVAGWTDTQYF. CDR3 DNA sequence: TGTGCCAGCAGCGAGATGGTAGCGGGGTGGACAGATACGCAGTATTTT.

At least ten counts were recorded for this clonotype. The chain has TRBV15 and TRBJ2-1; D is undetermined. The germline V gene encodes CDR1 LNHNV and CDR2 YYDKDF (reference sequence). The CDR3 contains 13 residues. The germline V and J ends were trimmed by 0 bases and 8 bases, with 8 bases remaining between them. CDR3 in amino acids: CATSRDNIYEQFF. The CDR3 DNA follows: TGTGCCACCAGCAGAGATAACATCTATGAGCAGTTCTTC.

The chain recombines TRBV28 with TRBJ1-1; D remains ambiguous. From germline, CDR1 is MDHEN and CDR2 SYDVKM. The V and J ends lost 6 bases and 8 bases respectively, with 10 bases between them. CDR3 length equals 11 residues. Written as DNA, the CDR3 is TGTGCCAGCAGATTTCAGGACGAAGCTTTCTTT. This translates into CASRFQDEAFF.

This clonotype has ten or more counts. The chain joins TRBV6-1 to TRBJ1-3, with a tentative D call TRBD1 (5 bases). CDR1 and CDR2 (germline): MNHNS, SASEGT. CDR3 length equals 15 residues. Between the trimmed V and J ends, which lost 3 bases and 8 bases, there was a span of 17 bases. CDR3: CASSDPGRRLDTIYF. In DNA, the CDR3 is TGTGCCAGCAGTGATCCGGGACGAAGGCTCGACACCATATATTTT.

This clonotype was seen ten or more times. As DNA, the CDR3 is TGTGCCACCAGTGCTGGGAACACTGAAGCTTTCTTT. Translation gives CATSAGNTEAFF. The chain carries TRBV24-1 and TRBJ1-1; D call uncertain. V lost 5 bases and J lost 1, with 4 bases in between. Germline loops: CDR1 KGHDR, CDR2 SFDVKD. The CDR3 sequence is 12 residues long.

This clonotype was observed many times. V usage is TRBV28 and J usage is TRBJ1-2; 10 bases are shared with TRBD1. There are 16 residues in the CDR3. The ends lost 6 bases at V and 7 bases at J; junction bases unmatched: 14. Germline V gene data show CDR1 as MDHEN and CDR2 as SYDVKM. The CDR3 DNA is TGTGCCAGCAGATCAGTTTCTTGGGACAGGGGAAGTGGCTACACCTTC. This encodes CASRSVSWDRGSGYTF.

This clonotype was observed a handful of times. The J gene is TRBJ2-1, the V gene TRBV4-1; D may be TRBD2 (5 bases). The CDR3 has 13 amino acids. Trimming took off 1 base at V and 6 bases at J, with 7 bases between the two ends. CDR1 and CDR2 (germline): MGHRA, YSYEKL. The CDR3 bases are TGCGCCAGCAGCCAAGTGGGAGCCAATGAGCAGTTCTTC. This encodes CASSQVGANEQFF.

The J gene is TRBJ2-6, the V gene TRBV6-9, with TRBD1 as a possible D gene (6 bases). This CDR3 has 18 amino acids. Between the trimmed V and J ends, which lost 4 bases and 1 base, there was a span of 17 bases. Germline CDR1 MNHGY, CDR2 SVAAGI. Written as DNA, the CDR3 is TGTGCCAGCAGTTCCCTGAGGGCAGGGGCATCTGGGGCCAACGTCCTGACTTTC. Its protein product is CASSSLRAGASGANVLTF.

This clonotype was counted many times. V gene TRBV5-1 combines with J gene TRBJ2-5, with TRBD2 matching over 8 bases. This CDR3 is built from 14 residues. Germline V gene data show CDR1 as SGHRS and CDR2 as YFSETQ. V gave up 3 bases and J gave up 5 bases; unmatched junction bases: 6. In nucleotides, the CDR3 is TGCGCCAGCAGCTCGGGGCGCGGGGGGGAGACCCAGTACTTC. Residues: CASSSGRGGETQYF.

This clonotype was seen repeatedly, ten times or more. J is TRBJ1-2 and V is TRBV7-9; TRBD1 agrees at 7 bases. CDR1 and CDR2 from the germline V gene are SEHNR and FQNEAQ (reference sequence). V shed 0 bases and J 4 bases; nucleotides not matched to a gene: 5. This CDR3 contains 15 residues. The CDR3 DNA is TGTGCCAGCAGCTTAGCGGGAGGGGGCAGCTATGGCTACACCTTC. It codes for CASSLAGGGSYGYTF.

Comment on this clonotype: This may be a read error, as it is one base from a much larger clone. Written as DNA, the CDR3 is TGTGCCAGCAGTTTATCCCTGGGAAATGAGCAGCTCTTC. As protein: CASSLSLGNEQLF. V usage is TRBV27 and J usage is TRBJ2-1; D call uncertain. The CDR3 runs to 13 residues. Germline V gene data show CDR1 as MNHEY and CDR2 as SMNVEV (reference sequence).